The clone carrying this TCR beta chain was detected only a few times. Antigen unknown. Repertoires were generated with immunoSEQ multiplex PCR, while TCRdb's copy carries only in-frame clones and drops some. In the table there are thousands of clones, around 71% of which are singletons. The CDR3 loop spans 14 amino acids. CDR1 and CDR2 (germline): SGHNT, YYREEE (reference sequence). Trimming pared 4 bases from V and 0 bases from J, leaving 10 bases between. The data originate from a study of CD8 T cell repertoires and HIV-1 epitope variants. Study summary: 1M T cells were kept uncultured as a baseline.

This TCR came from a male donor with HIV. The rearrangement joins TRBV5-4 to TRBJ1-2; the D is unclear. Sequencing used cultured CD8+ T cells derived from PBMCs. The CDR3 here is CASSETGSNYGYTF. CDR3 sequence (DNA): TGTGCCAGCAGCGAGACGGGGTCTAACTATGGCTACACCTTC.